These T cell receptor beta chains were read from a single sample in a study of control samples from healthy donors and cancer patients. TCRdb keeps only in-frame clones here, not all; method: immunoSEQ multiplex PCR. The table lists roughly 160,000 clones, over 90% of them singletons. Sequenced: blood. Every receptor here comes from a woman between 25 and 40 years old in good health. Each CDR3 is given with its conserved first and last residue. D genes are given only for firm matches. Clone size is not always given. Where it is, it says once, few, many or a class for expanded clones.

TGTGCCAGTAGAACACAGGGGGGAAACACTGAAGCTTTCTTT CASRTQGGNTEAFF - 14 TRBV19 TRBD1 TRBJ1-1
TGTGCCAGCAGTCTCCGGGAGACCACCGGGGAGCTGTTTTTT CASSLRETTGELFF - 14 TRBV6-6 - TRBJ2-2
TGTGCCAGCAGCGTTGACAGTTCTAACAATGAGCAGTTCTTC CASSVDSSNNEQFF - 14 TRBV7-9 - TRBJ2-1
TGTGCCAGCAGTTACGGGGGGATCGGGATTCAGTACTTC CASSYGGIGIQYF - 13 TRBV28 TRBD2 TRBJ2-4
TGTGCCAGCAGCTACCTGACAGGGACCCTGATGAGGATGAACACTGAAGCTTTCTTT CASSYLTGTLMRMNTEAFF - 19 TRBV7-8 TRBD1 TRBJ1-1
TGTGCCAGCAGTTTATCAGTATCTAGCGCTGAAGCTTTCTTT CASSLSVSSAEAFF once 14 TRBV28 - TRBJ1-1
TGTGCCAGCAGCCAAGGGGGGCAGAGGCACACAGATACGCAGTATTTT CASSQGGQRHTDTQYF - 16 TRBV14 - TRBJ2-3
TGCGCCAGCAGTGAAGGGGGCTCGGAAAACATTCAGTACTTC CASSEGGSENIQYF - 14 TRBV10-1 TRBD1 TRBJ2-4
TGTGCCAGCAGCTGGATCGACGATACGCAGTATTTT CASSWIDDTQYF - 12 TRBV7-9 - TRBJ2-3
TGTGCCAGCAGTTCGGGTTGGGGGGTAAAAGGCGACACTGAAGCTTTCTTT CASSSGWGVKGDTEAFF once 17 TRBV27 - TRBJ1-1
TGTGCCAGCAGTCTATACAGGGGGAACACTGAAGCTTTCTTT CASSLYRGNTEAFF - 14 TRBV6-5 TRBD1 TRBJ1-1
TGTGCCAGCAGCGCAACCGGGACAGAGCCCTACGAGCAGTACTTC CASSATGTEPYEQYF - 15 TRBV7-2 TRBD1 TRBJ2-7
TGTGCCAGCAGTCCTCAGGGGGTTGTGAGCTACGAGCAGTACTTC CASSPQGVVSYEQYF - 15 TRBV27 TRBD1 TRBJ2-7
TGTGCCAGCATGCGGACGACTAGCTCTGGAAACACCATATATTTT CASMRTTSSGNTIYF once 15 TRBV6-5 - TRBJ1-3
TGTGCCAGCAGCCAAGTTGGTCAGGGAAGTGGCTACACCTTC CASSQVGQGSGYTF - 14 TRBV3-1/TRBV3-2 - TRBJ1-2
TGTGCCAGCAGTTACGCGGGACAGTCTAATTCACCCCTCCACTTT CASSYAGQSNSPLHF - 15 TRBV6-5 TRBD1 TRBJ1-6
TGTGCCAGCAGCCAAGTATTGGCGGGAGGGCCCTTGGCCTACAATGAGCAGTTCTTC CASSQVLAGGPLAYNEQFF - 19 TRBV4-2 TRBD2 TRBJ2-1
TGCGCCAGCAGCTCGTACGGACAGGGACTGGATGGCTACACCTTC CASSSYGQGLDGYTF - 15 TRBV5-1 TRBD1 TRBJ1-2
TGTGCCTGGGGGACAGGGAACAATCAGCCCCAGCATTTT CAWGTGNNQPQHF once 13 TRBV30 TRBD1 TRBJ1-5
TGTGCCAGCAGTACGAGTAACTCCTACGAGCAGTACTTC CASSTSNSYEQYF - 13 TRBV6-5 - TRBJ2-7
TGTGCCAGCAGTAACCGGGACAGGGGGCCTTCAGAAGCTTTCTTT CASSNRDRGPSEAFF - 15 TRBV6-5 TRBD1 TRBJ1-1
TGTGCCAGCAGAGGACAGGGGGCGGGCGGGGAGCTGTTTTTT CASRGQGAGGELFF - 14 TRBV2 TRBD1 TRBJ2-2
TGCGCCAGCAGCCCGGAAGACCTGGGACCGAGTTCTTCCTACGAGCAGTACTTC CASSPEDLGPSSSYEQYF - 18 TRBV5-1 - TRBJ2-7
TGTGCCGGACAGGGAGTGAACACTGAAGCTTTCTTT CAGQGVNTEAFF - 12 TRBV30 TRBD1 TRBJ1-1
TGTGCCAGTAGTATAGGGGGTGGCAATGAGCAGTTCTTC CASSIGGGNEQFF - 13 TRBV19 - TRBJ2-1
TGCGCCAGCATCGGGATAGCGGGAGGTGATGAGACCCAGTACTTC CASIGIAGGDETQYF - 15 TRBV5-1 TRBD2 TRBJ2-5
TGTGCCAGCAGCCCCGGGACTAGCGGGATAGCAGAGACCCAGTACTTC CASSPGTSGIAETQYF - 16 TRBV9 TRBD2 TRBJ2-5
TGTGCCGGCCGGGGGAGAAACGCCGGGGAGCTGTTTTTT CAGRGRNAGELFF - 13 TRBV28 - TRBJ2-2
TGTGCCAGCAGTGTGGAGCAGGGGGACTCCGGGGAGCTGTTTTTT CASSVEQGDSGELFF - 15 TRBV6-4 - TRBJ2-2
TGTGCCAGCAGTGGTAGGGCAGCCGCATCCTACGAGCAGTACTTC CASSGRAAASYEQYF - 15 TRBV2 - TRBJ2-7
TGCAGCGGAAGGGGGGGACGCCGCACAGATACGCAGTATTTT CSGRGGRRTDTQYF - 14 TRBV29-1 - TRBJ2-3
TGTGCCTGGAGTGTACTGTCTCTAGCGGGCAGGGAGCAGTTCTTC CAWSVLSLAGREQFF - 15 TRBV30 TRBD2 TRBJ2-1
TGTGCCAGCAGCTTGGCCAAGCAGGGTACAGATACGCAGTATTTT CASSLAKQGTDTQYF - 15 TRBV5-5 - TRBJ2-3
TGTGCCAGCACCCAACCCGGGGAGTTCAATGAGCAGTTCTTC CASTQPGEFNEQFF - 14 TRBV28 - TRBJ2-1
TGTGCCAGCAGCCCGCCTGGGGGGGGTGAGACCCAGTACTTC CASSPPGGGETQYF - 14 TRBV7-9 TRBD2 TRBJ2-5
TGTGCCAGCAGGCCGGGACTAGCGGGGATCTACGAGCAGTACTTC CASRPGLAGIYEQYF - 15 TRBV27 TRBD2 TRBJ2-7
TGTGCCAGCAGCGTAGCTACGGGACTGGGTGAGCAGTTCTTC CASSVATGLGEQFF - 14 TRBV9 - TRBJ2-1
TGTGCCAGCAGTTTAAGCAGGGGGGTCGCAGATACGCAGTATTTT CASSLSRGVADTQYF - 15 TRBV28 - TRBJ2-3
TGTGCCACCAGCACCCTCCGGGACAGGGGGCGAACCTTC CATSTLRDRGRTF once 13 TRBV15 TRBD1 TRBJ1-2
TGTGCCAGCAGTTTCCACTCGGGGACAGACAATGAGCAGTTCTTC CASSFHSGTDNEQFF - 15 TRBV28 TRBD1 TRBJ2-1